One and the same sample provided the 12 T cell receptor beta chains below, sequenced in a study of T-cell memory formation after mild COVID-19. Using its own MiXCR run on the 5' RACE reads, TCRdb lists one record per CDR3 protein. The sample contains roughly 300,000 distinct CDR3 sequences, roughly 13% of which appear only once. Sequencing input: PBMCs or a T cell subset sorted from them (not recorded which). The receptors come from a man aged 18 to 35 who had mild COVID-19 (a few samples of this study predate the infection). Cell type and time point are not known.

This clonotype occurred a few times. V usage is TRBV5-1 and J usage is TRBJ2-1, with TRBD2 matching 9 bases. Germline V gives CDR1 SGHRS, CDR2 YFSETQ. The CDR3 has 16 amino acids. Trimming took 2 bases from V and 9 from J; bases not matched to a gene: 12. CDR3 amino acids: CASSFARGGRFGEQFF. The CDR3 DNA follows: TGCGCCAGCAGCTTTGCGCGGGGGGGCCGGTTTGGTGAGCAGTTCTTC.

The CDR3 here is CASSSISGTDYSPLHF. DNA for the CDR3: TGTGCCAGCAGTTCTATCTCCGGGACCGATTATTCACCCCTCCACTTT. V usage is TRBV27 and J usage is TRBJ1-6; D may be TRBD1 (5 bases). V dropped 4 bases and J dropped 8 bases, with 18 bases sitting between them. In germline, CDR1 is MNHEY, CDR2 SMNVEV (reference sequence). There are 16 residues in the CDR3.

This clonotype was observed many times. The rearrangement links TRBV5-4 to TRBJ2-5, with 8 bases aligning to TRBD2. V dropped 2 bases and J dropped 5; count of bases not matched to a gene: 8. This CDR3 contains 15 residues. The germline gives CDR1 SGHNT, CDR2 YYREEE (reference sequence). The CDR3 nucleotides are TGTGCCAGCAGCTTATCAGCGGGGGCGGGTGAGACCCAGTACTTC. Its protein is CASSLSAGAGETQYF.

This clonotype was counted between two and nine times. The chain recombines TRBV5-4 with TRBJ2-7; a possible D gene is TRBD1 (6 bases). V was trimmed by 3 bases and J by 7 bases, leaving 17 bases between them. The CDR3 spans 14 residues. Germline-derived CDR1 and CDR2 are SGHNT and YYREEE (reference sequence). The CDR3 reads CASSWADRPVEQYF. CDR3 nucleotide sequence: TGTGCCAGCAGCTGGGCCGACAGGCCGGTAGAGCAGTACTTC.

The chain couples TRBV6-6 to TRBJ1-3, with D tentatively TRBD1 (6 bases). Germline-derived CDR1 and CDR2 are MNHNY and SVGAGI (reference sequence). This CDR3 has 18 amino acids. With 8 bases removed from V and 0 bases from J, the gap between germline ends came to 23 bases. CDR3 bases: TGTGCCAGCCGGCGTGGATCCGGGACAATACTCTCTGGAAACACCATATATTTT. Its protein product is CASRRGSGTILSGNTIYF.

This clonotype was picked up a small number of times. The chain links TRBV27 to TRBJ2-7; 7 bases agree with TRBD1. The CDR3 runs to 13 residues. CDR1 and CDR2 (germline): MNHEY, SMNVEV (reference sequence). The trim removed 10 bases at V and 1 base at J, leaving 7 bases unmatched. CDR3 protein: CATALGQSYEQYV. For the CDR3, the DNA is TGTGCCACTGCCTTGGGACAGTCCTACGAGCAGTACGTC.

This rearrangement joins TRBV19 to TRBJ2-1; D ambiguous. The CDR3 is 14 amino acids. V lost 5 bases, J lost 0 bases, and 8 bases lay in between. In germline, CDR1 is LNHDA, CDR2 SQIVND (reference sequence). The CDR3 nucleotides read TGTGCCAGTAGTTCTCCCAACTCCTACAATGAGCAGTTCTTC. It codes for CASSSPNSYNEQFF.

This clonotype was seen more than once but under ten times. This rearrangement joins TRBV7-3 to TRBJ2-5; D may be TRBD1 or TRBD2 (5 bases each). The ends were cut back, 5 bases at V and 5 bases at J, with 18 bases in the middle. This CDR3 is built from 15 residues. Germline V gene lookup returns CDR1 SGHTA and CDR2 FQGTGA. In nucleotides, the CDR3 is TGTGCCAGCAGCCCCCGCCCGGGACGACGGGAGACCCAGTACTTC. It translates to CASSPRPGRRETQYF. The variable domain in full, with the rest retrieved from reference TRBV7-3 and TRBJ2-5, is GAGVSQTPSNKVTEKGKYVELRCDPISGHTALYWYRQSLGQGPEFLIYFQGTGAADDSGLPNDRFFAVRPEGSVSTLKIQRTERGDSAVYLCASSPRPGRRETQYFGPGTRLLVL.

This clonotype was observed a handful of times. The rearrangement links TRBV23-1 to TRBJ2-3, with TRBD1 identical over 7 bases. TRBV23-1 is given ORF status, its function remaining uncertain. With 3 bases clipped from V and 0 bases from J, the junction kept 12 bases outside the gene matches. The CDR3 contains 18 residues. The DNA of the CDR3 is TGCGCCAGCAGTCAGCCGACGGGACAGCCCCCAAGCACAGATACGCAGTATTTT. Translating gives CASSQPTGQPPSTDTQYF.

The J gene is TRBJ1-4, the V gene TRBV7-6; 9 bases agree with TRBD1. The CDR3 sequence is 14 residues long. V lost 5 bases, J lost 7 bases, and 5 bases stayed unmatched. CDR1 is SGHVS, CDR2 FNYEAQ, per germline. The CDR3 spells CASSHGQGSEKLFF. As DNA, the CDR3 is TGTGCCAGCAGCCACGGACAGGGGAGTGAAAAACTGTTTTTT.

This clonotype was counted only a few times. The V gene is TRBV7-3, the J gene TRBJ1-6; D gene unclear. Deletions cut 3 bases from V and 5 bases from J, with 5 bases between. The CDR3 is 13 amino acids. From germline, CDR1 is SGHTA and CDR2 FQGTGA. CDR3 DNA sequence: TGTGCCAGCAGCTTCGGGGATAATTCACCCCTCCACTTT. This gives the protein CASSFGDNSPLHF. Combining the CDR3 with reference TRBV7-3 and TRBJ1-6 gives the whole variable domain GAGVSQTPSNKVTEKGKYVELRCDPISGHTALYWYRQSLGQGPEFLIYFQGTGAADDSGLPNDRFFAVRPEGSVSTLKIQRTERGDSAVYLCASSFGDNSPLHFGNGTRLTVT.

This clonotype was observed a single time. The chain combines TRBV6-2 or TRBV6-3 with TRBJ2-1; 11 bases line up with TRBD2. V gave up 6 bases and J gave up 5 bases; unmatched junction bases: 9. This CDR3 comprises 16 residues. In germline, CDR1 is MNHEY, CDR2 SVGEGT. CDR3 in amino acids: CASRGLAEGGHNEQFF. For the CDR3, the DNA is TGTGCCAGCAGGGGACTAGCGGAGGGGGGGCACAATGAGCAGTTCTTC.